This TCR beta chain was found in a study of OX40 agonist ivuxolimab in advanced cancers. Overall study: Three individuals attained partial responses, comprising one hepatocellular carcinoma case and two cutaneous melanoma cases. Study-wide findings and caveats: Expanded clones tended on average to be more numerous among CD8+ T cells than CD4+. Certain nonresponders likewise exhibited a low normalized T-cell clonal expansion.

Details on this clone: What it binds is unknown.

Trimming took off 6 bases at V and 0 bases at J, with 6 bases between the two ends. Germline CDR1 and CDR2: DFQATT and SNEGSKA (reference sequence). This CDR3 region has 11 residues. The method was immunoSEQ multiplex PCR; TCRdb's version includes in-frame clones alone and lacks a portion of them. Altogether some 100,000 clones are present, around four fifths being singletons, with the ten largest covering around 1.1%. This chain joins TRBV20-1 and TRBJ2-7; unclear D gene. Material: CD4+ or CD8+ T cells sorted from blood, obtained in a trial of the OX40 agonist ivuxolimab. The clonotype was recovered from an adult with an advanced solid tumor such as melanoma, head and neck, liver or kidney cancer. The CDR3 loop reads CSADHSYEQYV. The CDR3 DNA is TGCAGTGCCGACCACTCCTACGAGCAGTACGTC.